A selection of T cell receptor beta chains follows, all from one sample in a study of blood T cell repertoires in COVID-19. The data were produced by immunoSEQ multiplex PCR, yet TCRdb's version contains in-frame clones alone and is incomplete. This table holds about 190,000 clones, approximately 88% found once. The specimen sequenced was PBMCs or T cells enriched from blood (not recorded which). The receptors stem from a woman between 25 and 40 years old who had recovered from COVID-19. The CDR3 runs from the conserved cysteine through the conserved F or W. The D gene is left open where the match is weak. Clone sizes are given selectively: once, few, many, or a class where the clone is expanded.

CDR3 length	clone size	V gene	J gene	D gene	CDR3 protein	CDR3 DNA
16	.	TRBV7-9	TRBJ2-7	TRBD1	CASSSPGQGPIYEQYF	TGTGCCAGCAGCTCACCGGGACAGGGGCCAATCTACGAGCAGTACTTC
14	.	TRBV5-1	TRBJ1-1	.	CASSPQGGVTEAFF	TGCGCCAGCAGCCCGCAAGGGGGAGTTACTGAAGCTTTCTTT
13	.	TRBV18	TRBJ1-1	.	CASSPLGGAEAFF	TGTGCCAGCTCACCACTTGGGGGGGCCGAAGCTTTCTTT
14	.	TRBV24-1	TRBJ2-1	.	CATSDFGGENEQFF	TGTGCCACCAGTGATTTTGGGGGCGAAAATGAGCAGTTCTTC
13	.	TRBV10-3	TRBJ1-1	.	CAITHDRNTEAFF	TGTGCCATCACCCATGACAGGAACACTGAAGCTTTCTTT
15	.	TRBV24-1	TRBJ2-6	.	CATSDSPTGANVLTF	TGTGCCACCAGTGATTCCCCAACTGGGGCCAACGTCCTGACTTTC
14	few	TRBV9	TRBJ1-2	.	CASSVDRAPYGYTF	TGTGCCAGCAGCGTAGACAGGGCGCCCTATGGCTACACCTTC
17	.	TRBV4-2	TRBJ2-2	TRBD2	CASSLGTSGGASGELFF	TGTGCCAGCAGCCTCGGGACTAGCGGGGGGGCCTCCGGGGAGCTGTTTTTT
14	.	TRBV28	TRBJ2-2	TRBD1	CASRRQGNTGELFF	TGTGCCAGCAGAAGACAGGGGAACACCGGGGAGCTGTTTTTT
13	.	TRBV7-9	TRBJ1-1	.	CASSLPETEEAFF	TGTGCCAGCAGCTTACCAGAGACAGAAGAAGCTTTCTTT
14	.	TRBV2	TRBJ2-1	TRBD1	CASRDRVSYNEQFF	TGTGCCAGCAGGGACAGGGTATCCTACAATGAGCAGTTCTTC
18	.	TRBV18	TRBJ2-1	TRBD2	CASSPFGLAGGGYNEQFF	TGTGCCAGCTCTCCCTTTGGACTAGCGGGAGGAGGCTACAATGAGCAGTTCTTC
14	.	TRBV2	TRBJ2-7	TRBD1	CASRRTGGSLEQYF	TGTGCCAGCAGGAGAACAGGGGGATCCCTCGAGCAGTACTTC
13	once	TRBV29-1	TRBJ1-1	.	CSVDHTGNTEAFF	TGCAGCGTTGACCATACAGGGAACACTGAAGCTTTCTTT
14	.	TRBV5-1	TRBJ1-2	TRBD1	CASSSGGQGYGYTF	TGCGCCAGCAGCTCCGGGGGACAGGGGTATGGCTACACCTTC
17	.	TRBV6-1	TRBJ2-6	TRBD1	CASSVGTVVSGANVLTF	TGTGCCAGCAGTGTAGGGACAGTGGTCTCTGGGGCCAACGTCCTGACTTTC
15	.	TRBV5-4	TRBJ1-3	.	CASSFTGSSGNTIYF	TGTGCCAGCAGCTTTACGGGGAGCTCTGGAAACACCATATATTTT
15	few	TRBV3-1/TRBV3-2	TRBJ1-3	.	CASSPGGFTLGTIYF	TGTGCCAGCAGCCCCGGAGGTTTCACGCTGGGCACCATATATTTT
14	.	TRBV7-3	TRBJ1-1	.	CASSLGQGNTEAFF	TGTGCCAGCAGCTTAGGCCAGGGGAACACTGAAGCTTTCTTT
15	.	TRBV28	TRBJ2-3	.	CASSRGETNTDTQYF	TGTGCCAGCAGTCGTGGGGAGACTAACACAGATACGCAGTATTTT
15	.	TRBV6-1	TRBJ1-3	TRBD1	CASSEEDRGGNTIYF	TGTGCCAGCAGTGAAGAAGACAGGGGCGGAAACACCATATATTTT
11	.	TRBV5-4	TRBJ2-1	.	CASARTNEQFF	TGTGCCTCGGCGAGGACAAATGAGCAGTTCTTC
16	.	TRBV18	TRBJ1-2	.	CASSPQLTGRDYGYTF	TGTGCCAGCTCACCACAACTAACAGGCCGGGACTATGGCTACACCTTC
13	.	TRBV7-9	TRBJ1-2	TRBD1	CASSLGTGRGYTF	TGTGCCAGCAGCTTAGGGACAGGGAGGGGCTACACCTTC
14	.	TRBV7-2	TRBJ2-1	TRBD2	CASTPGLAGVEQFF	TGTGCCAGCACCCCCGGGCTAGCGGGGGTTGAGCAGTTCTTC
13	.	TRBV2	TRBJ1-5	.	CASSGEGDQPQHF	TGTGCCAGCAGCGGCGAGGGGGATCAGCCCCAGCATTTT
14	.	TRBV28	TRBJ1-6	TRBD1	CASSRDRDNSPLHF	TGTGCCAGCAGTCGGGACAGGGATAATTCACCCCTCCACTTT
17	.	TRBV28	TRBJ1-3	.	CASSAYSSLSRGNTIYF	TGTGCCAGCAGCGCATATTCCTCCCTGAGTCGCGGAAACACCATATATTTT
13	.	TRBV6-5	TRBJ2-1	.	CASRLGTTNEQFF	TGTGCCAGCAGACTAGGAACGACGAATGAGCAGTTCTTC
15	.	TRBV6-4	TRBJ2-1	TRBD2	CASSGAGGGSDEQFF	TGTGCCAGCAGTGGAGCGGGAGGTGGTAGCGATGAGCAGTTCTTC
16	.	TRBV7-9	TRBJ1-6	TRBD1	CASSPDRGGGNSPLHF	TGTGCCAGCAGCCCCGACAGGGGAGGGGGTAATTCACCCCTCCACTTT
16	.	TRBV7-6	TRBJ2-3	TRBD2	CASSLVASGGPNTQYF	TGTGCCAGCAGCTTAGTAGCTAGCGGGGGGCCGAATACGCAGTATTTT
17	.	TRBV14	TRBJ2-1	TRBD2	CASSQDIVLASYNEQFF	TGTGCCAGCAGCCAAGATATAGTACTAGCGAGCTACAATGAGCAGTTCTTC
15	.	TRBV7-9	TRBJ2-5	TRBD2	CASSLAGGPLETQYF	TGTGCCAGCAGCTTAGCGGGAGGGCCCTTAGAGACCCAGTACTTC
15	.	TRBV5-4	TRBJ2-3	.	CASSSQGVGGYTQYF	TGTGCCAGCAGCTCACAGGGTGTGGGGGGGTATACGCAGTATTTT
16	.	TRBV7-8	TRBJ2-1	TRBD2	CASSGLAPSSYNEQFF	TGTGCCAGCAGCGGACTAGCTCCTAGCTCCTACAATGAGCAGTTCTTC
11	.	TRBV12-3/TRBV12-4	TRBJ2-7	.	CASSNRVEQYF	TGTGCCAGCAGTAACAGGGTCGAGCAGTACTTC
15	.	TRBV19	TRBJ2-7	TRBD1	CASRGPGQGTYEQYF	TGTGCCAGTAGGGGACCGGGACAGGGGACCTACGAGCAGTACTTC
12	few	TRBV28	TRBJ2-2	.	CASTTHSRELFF	TGTGCCAGCACCACTCACTCCCGGGAGCTGTTTTTT
12	.	TRBV28	TRBJ2-7	.	CASSQGWYEQYF	TGTGCCAGCAGCCAGGGATGGTACGAGCAGTACTTC
14	.	TRBV5-1	TRBJ1-4	.	CASTPTGRNEKLFF	TGCGCCAGCACACCGACAGGCCGTAATGAAAAACTGTTTTTT
13	.	TRBV20-1	TRBJ1-6	.	CSASRQGISPLHF	TGCAGTGCTAGTCGCCAGGGAATTTCACCCCTCCACTTT
13	.	TRBV7-2	TRBJ2-3	.	CASSLLRHPTQYF	TGTGCCAGCAGCTTATTGCGACACCCAACGCAGTATTTT
15	many	TRBV24-1	TRBJ2-5	TRBD1	CATSDPRQGAETQYF	TGTGCCACCAGTGATCCCCGACAGGGGGCAGAGACCCAGTACTTC
13	once	TRBV11-2	TRBJ1-2	.	CASSLRGFHGYTF	TGTGCCAGCAGCTTAAGGGGATTCCATGGCTACACCTTC
12	.	TRBV6-1	TRBJ1-1	.	CASSELQGTAFF	TGTGCCAGCAGTGAGCTACAGGGAACGGCTTTCTTT
13	.	TRBV2	TRBJ1-5	.	CASSDTGPQPQHF	TGTGCCAGCAGTGACACAGGGCCTCAGCCCCAGCATTTT
15	few	TRBV5-1	TRBJ2-3	TRBD1	CASSWKGASTDTQYF	TGCGCCAGCAGCTGGAAGGGGGCTTCAACGGATACGCAGTATTTT